The next 26 T cell receptor beta chains were all read from a single sample in a study of OX40 agonist ivuxolimab in advanced cancers. Using immunoSEQ multiplex PCR, the repertoire was profiled, and TCRdb retains in-frame clones only, with some absent. Among around 100,000 clones, 75% to 95% were seen once, and the ten largest hold 0.54%. The sample was CD4+ or CD8+ T cells sorted from blood, taken in a trial of the OX40 agonist ivuxolimab. These receptor sequences come from an adult with an advanced solid tumor such as melanoma, head and neck, liver or kidney cancer.

The rearrangement joins TRBV5-6 to TRBJ2-5, with unresolved D. Germline CDR1 and CDR2: SGHDT and YYEEEE. Trimming took off 2 bases at V and 0 bases at J, with 14 bases between the two ends. The CDR3 runs 16 residues. In DNA, the CDR3 is TGTGCCAGCAGCTTAATTTTGGGATCGTACCAAGAGACCCAGTACTTC. Its protein is CASSLILGSYQETQYF. The full variable domain, rest sourced from reference TRBV5-6 and TRBJ2-5, is DAGVTQSPTHLIKTRGQQVTLRCSPKSGHDTVSWYQQALGQGPQFIFQYYEEEERQRGNFPDRFSGHQFPNYSSELNVNALLLGDSALYLCASSLILGSYQETQYFGPGTRLLVL.

The chain links TRBV19 to TRBJ2-1; 7 bases match TRBD2. The CDR3 is 15 residues long. CDR1 LNHDA and CDR2 SQIVND come from the germline V gene (reference sequence). V was clipped by 7 bases and J by 3 bases; unmatched bases: 9. As DNA, the CDR3 is TGTGCCAGTAACGCAGGACTAGGGTTCTACAATGAGCAGTTCTTC. It translates to CASNAGLGFYNEQFF.

The CDR3 region is CASSKPTGNTEAFF. CDR3 in DNA: TGTGCCAGCAGTAAACCGACAGGAAACACTGAAGCTTTCTTT. This chain connects TRBV2 to TRBJ1-1; D possibly corresponds to TRBD1 (6 bases). Germline assignment: CDR1 SNHLY and CDR2 FYNNEI. Trimming stripped 5 bases from V and 2 bases from J, with 12 bases between. This CDR3 is 14 amino acids long.

The rearrangement joins TRBV2 to TRBJ1-5; 12 nucleotides agree with TRBD1. Germline V gives CDR1 SNHLY, CDR2 FYNNEI. The CDR3 is made up of 15 amino acids. After removal of 9 bases from V and 6 bases from J, the junction contained 9 bases not matched to a gene. The CDR3 loop reads CASTGTGGEFQPQHF. CDR3 nucleotide sequence: TGTGCCAGTACCGGGACAGGGGGCGAGTTTCAGCCCCAGCATTTT.

The genes are TRBV29-1 and TRBJ2-1; D remains ambiguous. The CDR3 length is 14 residues. The germline V gene encodes CDR1 SQVTM and CDR2 ANQGSEA. Trimming stripped 4 bases from V and 1 base from J, with 11 bases between. The CDR3 region has the DNA TGCAGCGTTGGAAGAGACCGATCCTACAATGAGCAGTTCTTC. Translating it yields CSVGRDRSYNEQFF.

The V gene is TRBV7-2, the J gene TRBJ2-5; D remains ambiguous. Germline V gives CDR1 SGHTA, CDR2 FQGNSA. CDR3 size: 12 residues. V was trimmed by 7 bases and J by 5 bases, leaving 11 bases between them. The CDR3 DNA is TGTGCCAGCACCCTTAATGCGGAGACCCAGTACTTC. This encodes CASTLNAETQYF.

The chain couples TRBV28 to TRBJ2-1; TRBD2 matches at 11 bases. Per the germline V gene, CDR1 is MDHEN and CDR2 is SYDVKM. There are 15 residues in the CDR3. V lost 6 bases to trimming and J lost 4 bases; unmatched junction nucleotides: 5. The CDR3 here is CASRGLADPYNEQFF. CDR3 DNA: TGTGCCAGCAGGGGACTAGCGGACCCGTACAATGAGCAGTTCTTC.

The chain combines TRBV6-5 with TRBJ1-1, with a possible D match to TRBD1 (6 bases). The V gene's germline CDR1 is MNHEY and CDR2 SVGAGI. There are 15 residues in the CDR3. Trimming cost V 7 bases and J 8 bases, with 23 bases left between them. In DNA, the CDR3 is TGTGCCAGCACTCTCAACGGGGGCGGAATCCCAGAAGCTTTCTTT. This translates into CASTLNGGGIPEAFF.

The rearrangement links TRBV7-3 to TRBJ2-7, with D perhaps TRBD1 or TRBD2 (6 bases each). The V end was cut by 1 base, the J end by 2 bases, with 12 bases between. The CDR3 length is 15 residues. Germline V lookup: CDR1 SGHTA, CDR2 FQGTGA. CDR3 bases: TGTGCCAGCAGCTTAAGAGGGGGGCTACCCTACGAGCAGTACTTC. As protein: CASSLRGGLPYEQYF.

V gene TRBV6-1 combines with J gene TRBJ1-5, with a weak D call TRBD1 (6 bases). The germline V and J ends were trimmed by 0 bases and 9 bases, with 15 bases remaining between them. This CDR3 contains 15 residues. The V gene's germline CDR1 is MNHNS and CDR2 SASEGT. DNA for the CDR3: TGTGCCAGCAGTGAAGCGACAAGGGGGATTCGGCCCCAGCATTTT. Translated, it gives CASSEATRGIRPQHF.

The V gene is TRBV18, the J gene TRBJ1-5, with 10 nucleotides matching TRBD1. Germline assignment: CDR1 KGHSH and CDR2 LQKENI. The CDR3 runs to 15 residues. The junction had 3 bases not matched to a gene; V was cut back by 2 bases and J by 5 bases. The CDR3 reads CASSPATGGHQPQHF. CDR3 sequence (DNA): TGTGCCAGCTCACCAGCGACAGGGGGCCATCAGCCCCAGCATTTT. The variable domain in full, with the rest retrieved from reference TRBV18 and TRBJ1-5, is NAGVMQNPRHLVRRRGQEARLRCSPMKGHSHVYWYRQLPEEGLKFMVYLQKENIIDESGMPKERFSAEFPKEGPSILRIQQVVRGDSAAYFCASSPATGGHQPQHFGDGTRLSIL.

This rearrangement joins TRBV21-1 to TRBJ2-7; TRBD2, the D gene given by the table, was not confirmed from the DNA. TRBV21-1 is noted as a pseudogene. The CDR3 consists of 14 residues. This CDR3 reads CASSKGTSVYEQYF. CDR3 in DNA: TGTGCCAGCAGCAAAGGGACTAGCGTCTACGAGCAGTACTTC.

J is TRBJ1-1 and V is TRBV28; 7 bases agree with TRBD1. Germline CDR1 MDHEN, CDR2 SYDVKM. The CDR3 has 14 amino acids. The ends lost 6 bases at V and 1 base at J; junction bases unmatched: 5. Here the CDR3 DNA reads TGTGCCAGCAGACTCGGGGACAGGAACACTGAAGCTTTCTTT. It yields the protein CASRLGDRNTEAFF.

V is TRBV18 and J is TRBJ2-7; D possibly corresponds to TRBD2 (5 bases). The CDR3 runs 15 residues. V lost 6 bases to trimming and J lost 3 bases, with 18 bases between them. In germline, CDR1 is KGHSH, CDR2 LQKENI. The CDR3 sequence: CASSPTGIPGYEQYF. CDR3 DNA: TGTGCCAGCTCCCCCACGGGGATTCCGGGCTACGAGCAGTACTTC.

The rearrangement links TRBV19 to TRBJ1-2, with 7 bases aligning to TRBD1. This CDR3 has 15 amino acids. Germline trimming cut 5 bases from V and 0 bases from J; bases unmatched to any gene: 6. Germline CDR1 and CDR2: LNHDA and SQIVND (reference sequence). The CDR3 spells CASSEPGTANYGYTF. Here the CDR3 DNA reads TGTGCCAGTAGTGAGCCCGGGACAGCTAACTATGGCTACACCTTC.

V is TRBV25-1 and J is TRBJ2-3, with 11 bases that match TRBD2. This CDR3 is 16 amino acids long. The germline CDR1 and CDR2 sequences are MGHDK and SYGVNS. Trimming at V came to 1 base and at J to 6 bases, leaving 6 bases not matched to a gene. The CDR3 spells CASSEWGSGRVDTQYF. The DNA of the CDR3 is TGTGCCAGCAGTGAATGGGGTAGCGGGAGGGTCGATACGCAGTATTTT. Variable domain in full (rest from reference TRBV25-1 and TRBJ2-3): EADIYQTPRYLVIGTGKKITLECSQTMGHDKMYWYQQDPGMELHLIHYSYGVNSTEKGDLSSESTVSRIRTEHFPLTLESARPSHTSQYLCASSEWGSGRVDTQYFGPGTRLTVL.

V and J are TRBV5-4 and TRBJ2-3, with 9 positions matching TRBD2. V lost 2 bases and J lost 5; bases outside the gene matches: 3. CDR3 length: 14 residues. CDR1 is SGHNT, CDR2 YYREEE, per germline (reference sequence). The chain's CDR3 is CASSFAGGGDTQYF. The CDR3 DNA reads as TGTGCCAGCAGCTTTGCGGGAGGGGGAGATACGCAGTATTTT.

The chain recombines TRBV5-1 with TRBJ2-5, with D hard to call. The V and J ends lost 4 bases and 5 bases respectively, with 15 bases between them. This CDR3 has 14 residues. Germline V gives CDR1 SGHRS, CDR2 YFSETQ. CDR3 sequence: CASSQTGGSETQYF. The CDR3 DNA reads as TGCGCCAGCAGCCAAACCGGTGGCTCGGAGACCCAGTACTTC.

The V gene is TRBV20-1, the J gene TRBJ2-1; D remains unclear. Between the trimmed V and J ends, which lost 3 bases and 5 bases, there was a span of 5 bases. The CDR3 has 11 residues. The V gene's germline CDR1 is DFQATT and CDR2 SNEGSKA (reference sequence). The CDR3 DNA sequence: TGCAGTGCTAGTCTGGACAATGAGCAGTTCTTC. This codes for CSASLDNEQFF.

The rearrangement joins TRBV6-1 to TRBJ1-5; D gene unclear. Trimming removed 5 bases from V and 9 bases from J, with 11 bases in between. This CDR3 region has 12 residues. CDR1 MNHNS and CDR2 SASEGT come from the germline V gene. The CDR3 coding sequence is TGTGCCAGCAGTAGACCAGCGGGGCCCCAGCATTTT. Its protein is CASSRPAGPQHF.

The chain employs TRBV6-6 and TRBJ1-3, with TRBD1 identical over 7 bases. V lost 5 bases, J lost 12 bases, and 4 bases stayed unmatched. The CDR3 covers 11 residues. Germline CDR1 and CDR2: MNHNY and SVGAGI (reference sequence). CDR3 sequence: CASSHRDSIYF. The CDR3 DNA sequence: TGTGCCAGCAGTCACAGGGACAGCATATATTTT.

The gene calls are TRBV27 and TRBJ2-6; TRBD1 matches at 7 bases. Unmatched junction bases numbered 3, after V lost 10 bases and J lost 0 bases. The germline gives CDR1 MNHEY, CDR2 SMNVEV (reference sequence). The CDR3 totals 14 residues. The CDR3 region is CAKRQGSGANVLTF. Here the CDR3 DNA reads TGTGCCAAGAGACAGGGCTCTGGGGCCAACGTCCTGACTTTC.

This clone showed up just once. J is TRBJ2-7 and V is TRBV15; maybe TRBD1 (5 bases). Trimming took 0 bases from V and 4 from J, leaving 7 bases between them. The CDR3 is 13 amino acids. Germline loops: CDR1 LNHNV, CDR2 YYDKDF (reference sequence). As DNA, the CDR3 is TGTGCCACCAGCAGAGACAGGGATTACGAGCAGTACTTC. The encoded protein is CATSRDRDYEQYF.

This chain joins TRBV19 and TRBJ1-4; D gene ambiguous. V was trimmed by 9 bases and J by 3 bases, leaving 17 bases between them. The CDR3 sequence is 15 residues long. Looked up from germline, CDR1 is LNHDA and CDR2 is SQIVND (reference sequence). As DNA, the CDR3 is TGTGCCAGCAAGGCTCGGGGTACGGCTAATGAAAAACTGTTTTTT. Translating gives CASKARGTANEKLFF.

The genes are TRBV13 and TRBJ2-2; D may be TRBD2 (6 bases). Germline-derived CDR1 and CDR2 are PRHDT and FYEKMQ (reference sequence). Trimming cost V 5 bases and J 6 bases, with 16 bases left between them. The CDR3 covers 15 residues. CDR3 in amino acids: CASSPGRGSAGELFF. Here the CDR3 DNA reads TGTGCCAGCAGCCCCGGACGGGGGTCTGCCGGGGAGCTGTTTTTT.

The CDR3 coding sequence is TGTGCCAGCTCACCGGGGAAGGTACCTTACGAGCAGTACTTC. This encodes CASSPGKVPYEQYF. This chain joins TRBV18 and TRBJ2-7; D is unclear. CDR3 size: 14 residues. CDR1 and CDR2 (germline): KGHSH, LQKENI. The V end lost 3 bases, the J end lost 4 bases, and 13 bases lay between the germline ends.